Detailed here is one TCR beta chain. The antigen remains unidentified. The study reverse transcribed the entire isolated RNA, so it sequenced expressed TCRB transcripts. Assay: immunoSEQ multiplex PCR; the TCRdb copy retains only in-frame clones and omits some. The top ten clones hold less than 0.03% of a sample with about 260,000 clones, around 21% of them seen once. It was one heparinised blood draw, averaging about 116 mL, that each donor gave. Via the markers CD45RO/CCR7/CD25/CD127/CD95/CD27, stem cell-like memory, regulatory, central memory and naive CD4+ cells were sorted. Purity exceeded 95% in all sorted populations. The data stem from a study of beta chain features in type 1 diabetes. J gave up 6 bases and V 0 bases, and 7 bases lay outside the gene matches. This CDR3 is built from 15 residues. Overall study results and limits: Any HLA effect on TCRB rearrangement was left unresolved by small sub-analyses. Type 1 diabetes patients had moderately but significantly shorter TCRB CDR3s in all four CD4+ subsets.

The sequenced sample was naive CD4+ T cells from blood. The sequence came from a woman between 35 and 50 years old with type 1 diabetes. The J gene is TRBJ2-7, the V gene TRBV23-1; 8 nucleotides align to TRBD1. Being an ORF, TRBV23-1 has a function that is uncertain. This chain's CDR3 is CASSQSRQGAGEQYF. The CDR3 coding sequence is TGCGCCAGCAGTCAATCCCGTCAGGGGGCCGGCGAGCAGTACTTC.